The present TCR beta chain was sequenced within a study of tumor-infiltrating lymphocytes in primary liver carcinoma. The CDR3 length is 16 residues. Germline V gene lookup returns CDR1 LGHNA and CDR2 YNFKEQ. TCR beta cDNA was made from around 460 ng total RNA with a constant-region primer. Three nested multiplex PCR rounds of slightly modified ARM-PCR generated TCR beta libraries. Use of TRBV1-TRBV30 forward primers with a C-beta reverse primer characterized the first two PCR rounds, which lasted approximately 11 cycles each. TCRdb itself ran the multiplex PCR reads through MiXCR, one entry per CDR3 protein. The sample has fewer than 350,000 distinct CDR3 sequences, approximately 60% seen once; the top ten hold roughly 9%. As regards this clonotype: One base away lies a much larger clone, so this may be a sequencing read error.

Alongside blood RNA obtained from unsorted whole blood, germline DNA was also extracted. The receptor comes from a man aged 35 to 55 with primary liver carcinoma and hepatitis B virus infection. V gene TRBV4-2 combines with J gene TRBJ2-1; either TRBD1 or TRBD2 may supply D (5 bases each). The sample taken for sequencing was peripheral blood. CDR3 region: CASSQVGTNSYDEQFF. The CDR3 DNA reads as TGTGCCAGCAGCCAAGTGGGGACGAACTCCTACGATGAGCAGTTCTTC.